These T cell receptor beta chains were read from a single sample in a study of TIL therapy for anti-PD-1-resistant metastatic lung cancer. The assay was immunoSEQ multiplex PCR, and TCRdb's table has in-frame clones only and misses some. The profile shows just under 60,000 clones, 55% to 75% of them singletons. This specimen was blood, taken at baseline. The source of these receptors is a person aged 25 to 79 with non-small cell lung cancer. Both conserved end residues are part of each CDR3. The order of the fields is V gene, CDR3 protein.

V: TRBV4-1
CDR3: CASSQGPGQPSPLHF

V: TRBV20-1
CDR3: CSALIGDEQYF

V: TRBV5-4
CDR3: CASSLARTGVWIMNTEAFF

V: TRBV7-2
CDR3: CASSLMGGASTDTQYF

V: TRBV11-2
CDR3: CASSLVTGTATEAFF

V: TRBV12-2
CDR3: CDRATYNEQFF

V: TRBV6-1
CDR3: CASSEAVGGTNEQYF

V: TRBV5-1
CDR3: CASSLGQSSAYGYTF

V: TRBV2
CDR3: CASSPSGGGSYEQYF

V: TRBV19
CDR3: CASSKGAGKYNEQFF

V: TRBV30
CDR3: CAWSVAGGAFLGTEAFF

V: TRBV6-5
CDR3: CASSYSGLAKNIQYF

V: TRBV11-2
CDR3: CASSFQGAQETQYF

V: TRBV2
CDR3: CASSPFTEAFF

V: TRBV9
CDR3: CASSVVAGEDTQYF

V: TRBV10-3
CDR3: CAINPSGRAGEQFF

V: TRBV7-8
CDR3: CASSPFPGTAYGYTF

V: TRBV28
CDR3: CASSLMGYGYTF

V: TRBV30
CDR3: CAWEKVTGGEIGNQPQHF

V: TRBV5-1
CDR3: CASSLFAGGRNEQFF

V: TRBV29-1
CDR3: CSVEETQGTYEQYF

V: TRBV6-5
CDR3: CASRLQTSGGAEQYF

V: TRBV6-1
CDR3: CASSVQDGNNQPQHF

V: TRBV5-5
CDR3: CASSLRGREQYF

V: TRBV4-1
CDR3: CASSQDPGQSTEAFF

V: TRBV28
CDR3: CASSRTGTSALQYF

V: TRBV5-1
CDR3: CASSLPQGGLPGTGELFF

V: TRBV5-1
CDR3: CASSLAQGQETQYF

V: TRBV6-6
CDR3: CASSYADRRRETQYF

V: TRBV10-2
CDR3: CASSVTAFSNQPQHF

V: TRBV5-1
CDR3: CASTLTGGYTGELFF

V: TRBV4-1
CDR3: CASSREGGARMNTEAFF

V: TRBV7-9
CDR3: CASSLAANTFEQYF

V: TRBV5-1
CDR3: CASSSGTGASGNTIYF

V: TRBV30
CDR3: CAWSTVGEQPQHF

V: TRBV11-2
CDR3: CASSRDRARNTIYF

V: TRBV7-3
CDR3: CASSLTAAKHNEQFF

V: TRBV5-1
CDR3: CASSLTGVTMNTEAFF

V: TRBV6-5
CDR3: CASSLARDRGTEAFF

V: TRBV20-1
CDR3: CSAEEGNTIYF

V: TRBV10-3
CDR3: CAISESGVMIF

V: TRBV20-1
CDR3: CSAPLTDTQYF

V: TRBV19
CDR3: CASSIDRGSTEAFF

V: TRBV6-5
CDR3: CASSYVGGIDNSPLHF

V: TRBV6-6
CDR3: CASSYGDGNQPQHF

V: TRBV5-1
CDR3: CASSFWDRGENIQYF

V: TRBV19
CDR3: CASIKGDTEAFF

V: TRBV5-4
CDR3: CASSPATGRAGETQYF

V: TRBV15
CDR3: CATSRVRGQGAYGYTF

V: TRBV1
CDR3: CTSSQMGKAGQGAGGDYEQYF

V: TRBV9
CDR3: CASSPSGATNTGELFF

V: TRBV19
CDR3: CASSKSGTGQETQYF

V: TRBV28
CDR3: CASSLVGVLAKNIQYF